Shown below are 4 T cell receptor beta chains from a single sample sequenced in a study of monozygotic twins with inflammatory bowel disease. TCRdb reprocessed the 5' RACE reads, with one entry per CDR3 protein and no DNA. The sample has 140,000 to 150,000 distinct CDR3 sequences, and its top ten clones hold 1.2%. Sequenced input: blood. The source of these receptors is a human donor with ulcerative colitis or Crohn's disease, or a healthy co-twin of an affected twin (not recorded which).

CDR3 amino acids: CSALLWGSQETQYF. The chain has TRBV20-1 and TRBJ2-5; TCRdb reports TRBD1, a call that lacks DNA to check it against. The germline V gene encodes CDR1 DFQATT and CDR2 SNEGSKA (reference sequence). CDR3 length: 14 residues.

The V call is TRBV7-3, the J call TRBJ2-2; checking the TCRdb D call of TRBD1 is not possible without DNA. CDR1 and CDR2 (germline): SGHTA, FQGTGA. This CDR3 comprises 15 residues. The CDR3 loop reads CASSGHYANTGELFF.

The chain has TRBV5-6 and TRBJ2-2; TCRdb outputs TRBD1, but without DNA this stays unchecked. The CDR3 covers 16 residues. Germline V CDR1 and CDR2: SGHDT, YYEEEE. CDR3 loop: CASSLNRGGNTGELFF.

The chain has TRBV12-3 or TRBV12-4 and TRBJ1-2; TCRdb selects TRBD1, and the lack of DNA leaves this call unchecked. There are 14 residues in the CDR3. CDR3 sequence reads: CASTLLQGREGYTF.